This T cell receptor beta chain is drawn from a study of human T cells and chemical hapten exposure. Whole-study findings and limits: With alopecia, donors may have immune responses unlike healthy people's.

In its sample, this clonotype was seen a few times. Antigen specificity is unknown. The germline gene is not matched at one end of the junction; a read error may be the cause. The time point denotes: patch test 2, 6 weeks after DPC sensitization. Treatment meaning: therapeutic diphenylcyclopropenone sensitization with weekly scalp DPC. The CDR3 has 15 amino acids. CDR1 and CDR2 from the germline V gene are MDHEN and SYDVKM. Using its own MiXCR run on the RACE reads, TCRdb lists one record per CDR3 protein. The data show under 450,000 distinct CDR3 sequences, over 6% seen once. The sample here was whole blood, taken in connection with sensitization to the hapten diphenylcyclopropenone (DPC). The TCR originated in a woman aged 18-30 years with alopecia areata. Some clones in this sample may be carry-over from other donors' samples. The chain uses TRBV28 and TRBJ1-1, with 7 bases matching TRBD1. CDR3 coding DNA: TGTGCCAGCAGTGCTCCCGGGGAAGGGGGCGATTGGTCGTCGTTT. Translation: CASSAPGEGGDWSSF.